This T cell receptor (beta chain) was sequenced during a study of T cells in Graves' hyperthyroidism and ophthalmopathy. Study context: Peripheral blood was acquired at first diagnosis, ahead of any therapy whatsoever.

Study-wide results and caveats: Blood held most thyroid clonotypes expanded above 0.001 frequency. Ophthalmopathy prediction by the model preceded onset by a median approximately 5.9 months.

TCR beta CDR3 sequences were amplified from RNA transcripts. A set of HTBI primers served as the primers for a first-round RT-PCR of the TCR CDR3. MiXCR, run by TCRdb on the multiplex PCR reads, gives a single entry per CDR3 protein. This repertoire shows about 640,000 distinct CDR3 sequences, less than 25% found once; its top ten account for over 30%. Patients affected by ophthalmopathy presented a Clinical Activity Score of at least 3, a NOSPECS grade of at least 4, and disease duration below 3 months. This clonotype was counted ten times or more. Its antigen is not identified. The receptor's source is a man aged 25 to 45 with Graves' ophthalmopathy. The sample comprised blood.

The DNA for the CDR3 is TGCAGTGCTCGGAGGGGCGGGGAGACCCAGTACTTC. It is translated as CSARRGGETQYF. The chain joins TRBV20-1 to TRBJ2-5; perhaps TRBD2 as D (6 bases). The CDR3 runs to 12 residues. V gave up 5 bases and J gave up 5 bases, with 12 bases separating them. The germline CDR1 and CDR2 sequences are DFQATT and SNEGSKA (reference sequence).